This T cell receptor beta chain is drawn from a study of cytomegalovirus exposure and HLA in healthy donors. With 0 bases removed from V and 5 bases from J, the gap between germline ends came to 7 bases. CDR1 is LNHNV and CDR2 is YYDKDF in the germline V gene (reference sequence). The CDR3 covers 13 residues. Findings and caveats of the study: Earlier analysis found most TCR beta V segments productive about 90% or about 30% of the time.

The PCR made use of 60 Vbeta and 13 Jbeta primers. Data came from immunoSEQ multiplex PCR; TCRdb stores just in-frame clones and leaves some out. The data show 130,000 or so clones, with approximately 8.8% seen just once and 5% to 7% held by the top ten. This clone was seen a handful of times. Its antigen is unidentified. Different DNA sequences within this sample yield the same CDR3. The rearrangement uses TRBV15 and TRBJ1-1; D gene ambiguous. The receptor was derived from a middle-aged man in good health and CMV-seronegative. The specimen sequenced was PBMCs. The CDR3 protein is CATSRDRGTEAFF. Written as DNA, the CDR3 is TGTGCCACCAGCAGAGATCGAGGGACTGAAGCTTTCTTT.